The next 27 T cell receptor beta chains were all read from a single sample in a study of blood T cell repertoires in COVID-19. Using immunoSEQ multiplex PCR, the repertoire was profiled, and TCRdb retains in-frame clones only, with some absent. The table lists 30,000 to 40,000 clones, around 90% of them singletons, with more than 13% in the top ten. Sequenced input: peripheral blood. These TCRs come from a man aged 55 to 70 with active COVID-19.

The chain links TRBV2 to TRBJ2-1, with a tentative D call TRBD2 (5 bases). The CDR3 sequence is 12 residues long. Per the germline V gene, CDR1 is SNHLY and CDR2 is FYNNEI. Trimming stripped 3 bases from V and 12 bases from J, with 12 bases between. The CDR3 nucleotides read TGTGCCAGCAGTGACTGGTCGGCGGGGCAGTTCTTC. Protein sequence: CASSDWSAGQFF.

The rearrangement uses TRBV2 and TRBJ2-3, with 8 bases lining up with TRBD1. V trimming: 7 bases; J trimming: 2 bases; junction bases outside the gene matches: 8. The CDR3 has 15 residues. Germline loops: CDR1 SNHLY, CDR2 FYNNEI. The CDR3, as DNA: TGTGCCAGCATCCAGGGACAGGTTCCCACAGATACGCAGTATTTT. Encoded protein: CASIQGQVPTDTQYF.

The V gene is TRBV9, the J gene TRBJ2-1, with 16 bases aligning to TRBD2. The trim removed 0 bases at V and 8 bases at J, leaving 17 bases unmatched. The CDR3 extends over 21 amino acids. Per the germline V gene, CDR1 is SGDLS and CDR2 is YYNGEE. The DNA for the CDR3 is TGTGCCAGCAGCGTAGGTATGTTTGGGACTAGCGGGAGGGCCCGAGGGGATGAGCAGTTCTTC. Protein sequence: CASSVGMFGTSGRARGDEQFF.

This rearrangement joins TRBV19 to TRBJ2-7, with 10 nucleotides matching TRBD1. Germline V CDR1 and CDR2: LNHDA, SQIVND (reference sequence). Trimming took 5 bases from V and 4 from J; bases not matched to a gene: 8. CDR3 length: 15 residues. The CDR3 reads CASSVPGQGRYEQYF. Here the CDR3 DNA reads TGTGCCAGTAGTGTACCGGGACAGGGGAGATACGAGCAGTACTTC. Supplemented by reference TRBV19 and TRBJ2-7, the full variable domain reads DGGITQSPKYLFRKEGQNVTLSCEQNLNHDAMYWYRQDPGQGLRLIYYSQIVNDFQKGDIAEGYSVSREKKESFPLTVTSAQKNPTAFYLCASSVPGQGRYEQYFGPGTRLTVT.

The chain is built from TRBV5-4 and TRBJ2-5; 15 nucleotides align to TRBD2. Trimming took 4 bases from V and 4 from J; bases not matched to a gene: 11. Germline CDR1 is SGHNT and CDR2 is YYREEE (reference sequence). The CDR3 sequence is 18 residues long. The CDR3 DNA is TGTGCCAGCAGCCTCCCGGGACTAGCGGGAGGCGGGTCAGAGACCCAGTACTTC. Translating it yields CASSLPGLAGGGSETQYF. Full variable domain (remainder filled in from reference TRBV5-4 and TRBJ2-5): ETGVTQSPTHLIKTRGQQVTLRCSSQSGHNTVSWYQQALGQGPQFIFQYYREEENGRGNFPPRFSGLQFPNYSSELNVNALELDDSALYLCASSLPGLAGGGSETQYFGPGTRLLVL.

CDR3 sequence: CASTFLTSGIGRFF. CDR3 in DNA: TGTGCCAGCACTTTCCTTACTTCCGGGATAGGGCGGTTCTTC. V and J are TRBV2 and TRBJ2-1; D perhaps matches TRBD2 (5 bases). This CDR3 is 14 amino acids long. Trimming took 7 bases from V and 15 from J, leaving 25 bases between them. CDR1 is SNHLY, CDR2 FYNNEI, per germline.

V is TRBV7-9 and J is TRBJ2-1, with 9 nucleotides matching TRBD2. Losses at the gene ends were 6 bases for V and 8 bases for J; bases not matched to a gene: 11. This CDR3 contains 15 residues. Germline V gene data show CDR1 as SEHNR and CDR2 as FQNEAQ (reference sequence). For the CDR3, the DNA is TGTGCCAGCAGGCCTGTAGCGGGAGAGGGGGATGAGCAGTTCTTC. Amino acid sequence: CASRPVAGEGDEQFF.

The rearrangement uses TRBV5-1 and TRBJ2-5; possibly TRBD2 for D (5 bases). Trimming stripped 5 bases from V and 3 bases from J, with 14 bases between. The CDR3 has 14 amino acids. Per germline, CDR1 SGHRS and CDR2 YFSETQ. CDR3 nucleotides: TGCGCCAGCAGTAGACGTCGGGGAGAAGAGACCCAGTACTTC. This codes for CASSRRRGEETQYF.

This chain uses TRBV6-6 with TRBJ1-5, with 9 bases aligning to TRBD1. The CDR3 runs 15 residues. V shed 5 bases and J 2 bases; nucleotides not matched to a gene: 4. CDR1 and CDR2 from the germline V gene are MNHNY and SVGAGI (reference sequence). The CDR3 coding sequence is TGTGCCAGCAGTCGACAGGGGGATGGCAATCAGCCCCAGCATTTT. Translation: CASSRQGDGNQPQHF.

The rearrangement links TRBV18 to TRBJ1-1, with D perhaps TRBD1 (5 bases). This CDR3 comprises 15 residues. CDR1 KGHSH and CDR2 LQKENI come from the germline V gene. Trimming pared 6 bases from V and 1 base from J, leaving 15 bases between. The CDR3 sequence is CASSQGAVPNTEAFF. DNA for the CDR3: TGTGCCAGCTCTCAAGGGGCAGTCCCGAACACTGAAGCTTTCTTT.

The chain carries TRBV6-1 and TRBJ1-4, with TRBD1 identical over 9 bases. CDR1 and CDR2 from the germline V gene are MNHNS and SASEGT. The CDR3 is 15 amino acids. Trimming at V came to 1 base and at J to 6 bases, leaving 3 bases not matched to a gene. The CDR3 region is CASSEGGTGYEKLFF. CDR3 sequence (DNA): TGTGCCAGCAGTGAAGGGGGGACAGGGTATGAAAAACTGTTTTTT.

The chain employs TRBV6-6 and TRBJ2-3; D is ambiguous. The CDR3 is 15 residues long. V lost 6 bases to trimming and J lost 0 bases, with 13 bases between them. Germline V gene data show CDR1 as MNHNY and CDR2 as SVGAGI (reference sequence). In nucleotides, the CDR3 is TGTGCCAGCAGCCCCCCGGCGGTGAGCACAGATACGCAGTATTTT. Translating it yields CASSPPAVSTDTQYF.

The chain uses TRBV5-1 and TRBJ1-4, with 9 bases lining up with TRBD1. This CDR3 region has 16 residues. Unmatched junction bases numbered 2, after V lost 0 bases and J lost 2 bases. Looked up from germline, CDR1 is SGHRS and CDR2 is YFSETQ. CDR3: CASSLGQGVTNEKLFF. CDR3 sequence (DNA): TGCGCCAGCAGCTTGGGACAGGGGGTCACTAATGAAAAACTGTTTTTT.

This chain uses TRBV2 with TRBJ1-5; possibly TRBD1 for D (5 bases). Per the germline V gene, CDR1 is SNHLY and CDR2 is FYNNEI. This CDR3 region has 15 residues. Trimming stripped 4 bases from V and 3 bases from J, with 13 bases between. CDR3 coding DNA: TGTGCCAGCAGTGCGGGTAGACAGCACAATCAGCCCCAGCATTTT. Its protein is CASSAGRQHNQPQHF.

This CDR3 is CASSIPQDRGCPTGELFF. Written as DNA, the CDR3 is TGTGCCAGCAGCATACCCCAGGACAGGGGATGCCCCACCGGGGAGCTGTTTTTT. The chain carries TRBV21-1 and TRBJ2-2; the table's D call of TRBD1 was not tested on the DNA. TRBV21-1 is reported as a pseudogene. CDR3 size: 18 residues.

The gene calls are TRBV6-5 and TRBJ2-1; 8 nucleotides match TRBD1. The CDR3 is 13 residues long. Germline-derived CDR1 and CDR2 are MNHEY and SVGAGI. After removal of 8 bases from V and 7 bases from J, the junction contained 7 bases not matched to a gene. CDR3 DNA sequence: TGTGCCAGCCCTCAGGGGGCTAAGAATGAGCAGTTCTTC. This sequence encodes CASPQGAKNEQFF.

V gene TRBV5-1 combines with J gene TRBJ1-6; 8 bases align to TRBD1. The CDR3 is made up of 17 amino acids. V lost 0 bases to trimming and J lost 9 bases; unmatched junction nucleotides: 11. CDR1 and CDR2 (germline): SGHRS, YFSETQ. Here the CDR3 reads CASSLVSGGDSGSPLHF. CDR3 sequence (DNA): TGCGCCAGCAGCTTGGTGTCAGGGGGCGATTCAGGTTCACCCCTCCACTTT. The full variable domain, in which reference TRBV5-1 and TRBJ1-6 provide the parts outside the CDR3, is KAGVTQTPRYLIKTRGQQVTLSCSPISGHRSVSWYQQTPGQGLQFLFEYFSETQRNKGNFPGRFSGRQFSNSRSEMNVSTLELGDSALYLCASSLVSGGDSGSPLHFGNGTRLTVT.

The CDR3 reads CATSRDMTGPNYGYTF. CDR3 nucleotide sequence: TGTGCCACCAGCAGAGATATGACAGGGCCTAACTATGGCTACACCTTC. The chain has TRBV15 and TRBJ1-2, with 7 bases fitting TRBD1. The CDR3 spans 16 residues. Germline assignment: CDR1 LNHNV and CDR2 YYDKDF (reference sequence). Germline trimming cut 0 bases from V and 0 bases from J; bases unmatched to any gene: 4.

The V and J genes are TRBV6-2 or TRBV6-3 and TRBJ2-1; the match to TRBD1 covers 7 bases. The CDR3 covers 14 residues. Per the germline V gene, CDR1 is MNHEY and CDR2 is SVGEGT. V shed 5 bases and J 8 bases; nucleotides not matched to a gene: 9. As DNA, the CDR3 is TGTGCCAGCAGTCCCCGAAAAGGGGGCGATGAGCAGTTCTTC. Its protein is CASSPRKGGDEQFF.

This clone was recorded only once. The chain recombines TRBV7-8 with TRBJ2-3, with 8 bases fitting TRBD2. The length of the CDR3 is 16 residues. The trim removed 1 base at V and 6 bases at J, leaving 9 bases unmatched. Germline CDR1 SGHVS, CDR2 FQNEAQ. The CDR3 region has the DNA TGTGCCAGCAGCTTAGGTCAAGCGGGGGTTGCGGATACGCAGTATTTT. Translation gives CASSLGQAGVADTQYF.

This chain uses TRBV9 with TRBJ2-5, with TRBD2 matching over 7 bases. Unmatched junction bases numbered 8, after V lost 1 base and J lost 5 bases. The germline V gene has CDR1 SGDLS and CDR2 YYNGEE. The CDR3 runs to 15 residues. In nucleotides, the CDR3 is TGTGCCAGCAGCGTACTAGCGGTCCCAGGGGAGACCCAGTACTTC. Amino acids: CASSVLAVPGETQYF.

The chain employs TRBV7-8 and TRBJ2-3; 13 positions match TRBD2. The CDR3 is made up of 16 amino acids. Germline CDR1 and CDR2: SGHVS and FQNEAQ. The ends lost 4 bases at V and 5 bases at J; junction bases unmatched: 6. CDR3 protein: CASSSGLAGAGDTQYF. Written as DNA, the CDR3 is TGTGCCAGCAGCTCTGGACTAGCGGGGGCGGGAGATACGCAGTATTTT.

The J gene is TRBJ1-2, the V gene TRBV7-9, with a tentative D call TRBD1 (6 bases). V shed 4 bases and J shed 0 bases, with 6 bases lying between them. This CDR3 region has 13 residues. Germline V gives CDR1 SEHNR, CDR2 FQNEAQ (reference sequence). The CDR3 sequence is CASSWDTNYGYTF. The CDR3 nucleotides are TGTGCCAGCAGCTGGGACACTAACTATGGCTACACCTTC.

The chain carries TRBV3-1 (or the pseudogene TRBV3-2) and TRBJ2-1; 7 nucleotides match TRBD1. The CDR3 consists of 20 residues. Trimming at V came to 0 bases and at J to 8 bases, leaving 22 bases not matched to a gene. Germline V gene data show CDR1 as LGHDT and CDR2 as YNNKEL (reference sequence). The CDR3 region is CASSQEGLQGSRILKDEQFF. The CDR3 DNA sequence: TGTGCCAGCAGCCAAGAGGGGCTACAGGGGTCAAGGATCCTCAAGGATGAGCAGTTCTTC.

This chain joins TRBV4-1 and TRBJ2-7; 12 nucleotides agree with TRBD2. The ends lost 2 bases at V and 3 bases at J; junction bases unmatched: 2. Germline V CDR1 and CDR2: MGHRA, YSYEKL. The CDR3 is 15 amino acids. The CDR3 loop reads CASSQQGLAGYEQYF. The CDR3 bases are TGCGCCAGCAGCCAACAGGGACTAGCGGGCTACGAGCAGTACTTC.

By share, this clone counts as medium-sized. The gene calls are TRBV7-3 and TRBJ2-2; D is undetermined. V lost 5 bases and J lost 7, with 11 bases in between. Germline lookup yields CDR1 SGHTA and CDR2 FQGTGA. The CDR3 length is 13 residues. The CDR3 reads CASSLVGGGELFF. In nucleotides, the CDR3 is TGTGCCAGCAGCCTAGTCGGTGGCGGGGAGCTGTTTTTT.

V gene TRBV28 combines with J gene TRBJ1-5; 10 bases align to TRBD1. From germline, CDR1 is MDHEN and CDR2 SYDVKM. The CDR3 is 15 amino acids. The V and J ends lost 8 bases and 5 bases, in that order; junction bases with no gene match: 9. The CDR3 nucleotides read TGTGCCAGCGGAATTGGACAGGGGGTTTATCAGCCCCAGCATTTT. It translates to CASGIGQGVYQPQHF. Complete variable domain (other parts from reference TRBV28 and TRBJ1-5): DVKVTQSSRYLVKRTGEKVFLECVQDMDHENMFWYRQDPGLGLRLIYFSYDVKMKEKGDIPEGYSVSREKKERFSLILESASTNQTSMYLCASGIGQGVYQPQHFGDGTRLSIL.